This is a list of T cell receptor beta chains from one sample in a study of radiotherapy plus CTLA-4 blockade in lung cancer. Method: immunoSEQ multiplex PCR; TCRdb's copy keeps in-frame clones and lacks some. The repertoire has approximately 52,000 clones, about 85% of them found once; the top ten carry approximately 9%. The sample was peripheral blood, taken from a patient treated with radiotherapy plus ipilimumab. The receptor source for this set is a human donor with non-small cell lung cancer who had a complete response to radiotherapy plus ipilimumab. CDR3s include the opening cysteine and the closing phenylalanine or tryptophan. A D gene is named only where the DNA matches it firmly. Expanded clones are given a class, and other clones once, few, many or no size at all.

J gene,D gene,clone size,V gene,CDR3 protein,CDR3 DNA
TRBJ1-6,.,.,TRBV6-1,CASSGRGQFGNSPLHF,TGTGCCAGCAGTGGCCGCGGACAGTTCGGTAATTCACCCCTCCACTTT
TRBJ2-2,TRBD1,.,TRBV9,CASSLRLQGVPYGELFF,TGTGCCAGCAGCCTTAGGTTGCAGGGGGTCCCCTACGGGGAGCTGTTTTTT
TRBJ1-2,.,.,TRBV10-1,CASSETGFNYGYTF,TGCGCCAGCAGTGAGACAGGATTCAACTATGGCTACACCTTC
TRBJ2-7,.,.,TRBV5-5,CASSLELGRVYEQYF,TGTGCCAGCAGCTTGGAGTTGGGCAGGGTCTACGAGCAGTACTTC
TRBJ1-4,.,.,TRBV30,CAWSVLGEKLFF,TGTGCCTGGAGTGTACTTGGTGAAAAACTGTTTTTT
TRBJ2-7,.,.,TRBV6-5,CASRQPGFRPEQYF,TGTGCCAGCAGGCAACCGGGTTTCCGACCAGAGCAGTACTTC
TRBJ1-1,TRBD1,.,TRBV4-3,CASSQEGTGMPAFF,TGCGCCAGCAGCCAAGAGGGGACAGGGATGCCAGCTTTCTTT
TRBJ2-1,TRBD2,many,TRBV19,CASSIPSSGPSYNEQFF,TGTGCCAGTAGTATACCCTCTAGCGGGCCATCCTACAATGAGCAGTTCTTC
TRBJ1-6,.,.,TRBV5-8,CASSWDTSPLHF,TGTGCCAGCAGCTGGGACACATCACCCCTCCACTTT
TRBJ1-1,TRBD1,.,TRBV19,CASSTSGQGRTEAFF,TGTGCCAGTAGTACCTCGGGACAGGGTCGCACTGAAGCTTTCTTT
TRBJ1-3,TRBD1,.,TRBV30,CAWASGQGFSNTIYF,TGTGCCTGGGCGTCAGGACAGGGTTTTAGTAACACCATATATTTT
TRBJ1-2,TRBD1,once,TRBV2,CASLRQGKDGDWGYTF,TGTGCCAGCCTAAGACAGGGGAAAGATGGGGATTGGGGCTACACCTTC
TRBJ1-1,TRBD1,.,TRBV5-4,CASSPRQGEANTEAFF,TGTGCCAGCAGCCCCCGACAGGGGGAGGCGAACACTGAAGCTTTCTTT
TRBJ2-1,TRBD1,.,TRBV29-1,CSVELDRAYNEQFF,TGCAGCGTTGAGTTGGACAGGGCCTACAATGAGCAGTTCTTC
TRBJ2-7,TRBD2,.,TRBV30,CAWRPAGLAGGRGQYF,TGTGCCTGGCGACCCGCGGGACTAGCGGGGGGGCGGGGGCAGTACTTC
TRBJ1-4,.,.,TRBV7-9,CASRPGGSGSEKLFF,TGTGCCAGCAGACCTGGGGGGTCGGGGAGTGAAAAACTGTTTTTT
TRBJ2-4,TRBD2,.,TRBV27,CASSPTSGTSDLAKNIQYF,TGTGCCAGCAGTCCAACCTCCGGGACTAGCGACTTAGCCAAAAACATTCAGTACTTC
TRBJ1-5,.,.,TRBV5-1,CASSPRYNSNQPQHF,TGCGCCAGCAGCCCGAGGTACAATAGCAATCAGCCCCAGCATTTT
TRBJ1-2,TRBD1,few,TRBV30,CAWSPGTGGYTF,TGTGCCTGGAGTCCCGGGACAGGAGGCTACACCTTC
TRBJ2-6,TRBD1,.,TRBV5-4,CASTTGTGSGANVLTF,TGTGCCAGCACCACCGGGACAGGGAGCGGGGCCAACGTCCTGACTTTC
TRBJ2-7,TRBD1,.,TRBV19,CASSTGGYEQYF,TGTGCCAGTAGTACAGGGGGCTACGAGCAGTACTTC
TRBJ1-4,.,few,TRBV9,CASSVGTGKEKLFF,TGTGCCAGCAGCGTAGGTACAGGGAAAGAAAAACTGTTTTTT
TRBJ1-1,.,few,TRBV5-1,CASSSGRGGDGAFF,TGCGCCAGCAGCTCTGGGAGGGGTGGCGATGGGGCTTTCTTT
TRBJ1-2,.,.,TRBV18,CASSPPGQNYGYTF,TGTGCCAGCTCACCACCGGGACAAAACTATGGCTACACCTTC
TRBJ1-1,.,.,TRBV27,CASSLEGEGDTEAFF,TGTGCCAGCAGCCTAGAGGGGGAGGGGGACACTGAAGCTTTCTTT
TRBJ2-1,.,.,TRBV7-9,CATSDSGTAEQFF,TGTGCCACCTCAGATTCCGGGACTGCGGAGCAGTTCTTC
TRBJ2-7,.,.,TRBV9,CASSQTATLSYEQYF,TGTGCCAGCAGCCAGACAGCAACCTTATCCTACGAGCAGTACTTC
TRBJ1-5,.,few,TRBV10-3,CAISESDTFNQPQHF,TGTGCCATCAGTGAGTCGGACACCTTCAATCAGCCCCAGCATTTT
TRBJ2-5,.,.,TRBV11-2,CASSSRFETQYF,TGTGCCAGCAGCTCCAGGTTTGAGACCCAGTACTTC
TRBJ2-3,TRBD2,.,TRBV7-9,CASSRSGERTDTQYF,TGTGCCAGCAGCCGCAGCGGGGAGAGGACAGATACGCAGTATTTT
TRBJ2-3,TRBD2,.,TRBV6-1,CASTSGGAGDTQYF,TGTGCCAGCACTAGCGGGGGGGCAGGGGATACGCAGTATTTT
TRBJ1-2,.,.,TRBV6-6,CASTPNEGGYTF,TGTGCCAGCACCCCAAACGAGGGAGGCTACACCTTC
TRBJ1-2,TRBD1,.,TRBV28,CASSPGQGARGGYTF,TGTGCCAGCAGCCCGGGACAGGGGGCAAGGGGTGGCTACACCTTC
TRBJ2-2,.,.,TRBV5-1,CASTVRDIRTGELFF,TGCGCCAGCACGGTCCGGGACATCCGCACCGGGGAGCTGTTTTTT
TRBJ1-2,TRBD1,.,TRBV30,CAWREGQGGGYTF,TGTGCCTGGAGGGAAGGACAGGGAGGTGGCTACACCTTC